The 27 T cell receptor beta chains reported below all come from one sample, sequenced in a study of T cell responses to AZD1222 COVID-19 vaccine. Profiled with immunoSEQ multiplex PCR; TCRdb holds only in-frame clones, not every one. The table includes approximately 94,000 clones, 88% detected once. The specimen comprised peripheral blood, sampled on day 0 of AZD1222 vaccination. These receptors originate from an adult in good health.

The genes are TRBV24-1 and TRBJ2-3; TRBD2 agrees at 9 bases. Germline CDR1 is KGHDR and CDR2 is SFDVKD. CDR3 length: 16 amino acids. Trimming cost V 2 bases and J 8 bases; bases outside gene matches: 10. The CDR3 spells CATSDSRLAVVGTQYF. Written as DNA, the CDR3 is TGTGCCACCAGTGATTCTAGACTAGCGGTAGTGGGTACGCAGTATTTT.

The chain carries TRBV9 and TRBJ1-3; TRBD1 is a possible D gene (5 bases). CDR1 SGDLS and CDR2 YYNGEE come from the germline V gene. V lost 7 bases, J lost 0 bases, and 11 bases lay in between. CDR3 size: 14 residues. The CDR3 here is CASCGHDSGNTIYF. Written as DNA, the CDR3 is TGTGCCAGCTGCGGACATGACTCTGGAAACACCATATATTTT.

The chain carries TRBV7-2 and TRBJ2-1; 11 nucleotides line up with TRBD2. V gave up 4 bases and J gave up 7 bases; unmatched junction bases: 3. This CDR3 has 14 residues. Germline CDR1 is SGHTA and CDR2 is FQGNSA. The CDR3 nucleotides read TGTGCCAGCAGCTACTTAGCGGGAGGGAATGAGCAGTTCTTC. Its protein product is CASSYLAGGNEQFF.

The rearrangement links TRBV19 to TRBJ2-7, with D perhaps matching TRBD1 (6 bases). The CDR3 is made up of 14 amino acids. The germline CDR1 and CDR2 sequences are LNHDA and SQIVND (reference sequence). V shed 6 bases and J shed 4 bases, with 16 bases lying between them. Written as DNA, the CDR3 is TGTGCCAGTAGCGAACGGGACAAACTGTACGAGCAGTACTTC. The encoded protein is CASSERDKLYEQYF.

The rearrangement uses TRBV5-1 and TRBJ2-2, with unresolved D. The V gene lost 0 bases and the J gene lost 1 base, with 4 bases spanning the gap. Germline lookup yields CDR1 SGHRS and CDR2 YFSETQ. CDR3 length: 14 amino acids. In DNA, the CDR3 is TGCGCCAGCAGCTTGGCAGGGAACACCGGGGAGCTGTTTTTT. This encodes CASSLAGNTGELFF.

This clone was counted between two and nine times. The chain employs TRBV15 and TRBJ2-3, with TRBD2 identical over 7 bases. V was clipped by 1 base and J by 7 bases; unmatched bases: 11. The CDR3 is 16 residues long. Germline-derived CDR1 and CDR2 are LNHNV and YYDKDF (reference sequence). The CDR3 region has the DNA TGTGCCACCAGCAGAGGCCTAGCGGACCCAGAGAATACGCAGTATTTT. It translates to CATSRGLADPENTQYF.

The J gene is TRBJ2-7, the V gene TRBV18, with 8 bases identical to TRBD1. The germline V gene has CDR1 KGHSH and CDR2 LQKENI. The CDR3 has 15 residues. Trimming cost V 6 bases and J 2 bases; bases outside gene matches: 9. DNA for the CDR3: TGTGCCAGCTCGCGGGACAGGTTGATGGCCTACGAGCAGTACTTC. Its translation is CASSRDRLMAYEQYF.

The CDR3 nucleotides read TGTGCCAGCAGGGCGACGGGGAGGAATGAGCAGTTCTTC. Its protein is CASRATGRNEQFF. The chain is built from TRBV12-3 or TRBV12-4 and TRBJ2-1; a weak D match, TRBD2 (6 bases). V was trimmed by 6 bases and J by 7 bases, leaving 13 bases between them. CDR3 length: 13 amino acids.

The CDR3 bases are TGTGCCTGGAGCGATCATAGCAATCAGCCCCAGCATTTT. This sequence encodes CAWSDHSNQPQHF. V and J are TRBV30 and TRBJ1-5; D is unresolved. The CDR3 is made up of 13 amino acids. CDR1 and CDR2 from the germline V gene are GTSNPN and SVGIG (reference sequence). V gave up 3 bases and J gave up 0 bases, with 6 bases separating them.

The chain is built from TRBV18 and TRBJ2-2; 9 positions match TRBD1. This CDR3 has 16 residues. Germline trimming cut 0 bases from V and 4 bases from J; bases unmatched to any gene: 3. Germline V gene data show CDR1 as KGHSH and CDR2 as LQKENI. CDR3 sequence reads: CASSPPGTGTTGELFF. The CDR3 DNA is TGTGCCAGCTCACCACCCGGGACAGGGACCACCGGGGAGCTGTTTTTT.

V usage is TRBV19 and J usage is TRBJ1-2; 7 bases fit TRBD1. The trim removed 4 bases at V and 13 bases at J, leaving 12 bases unmatched. This CDR3 contains 13 residues. CDR1 is LNHDA and CDR2 is SQIVND in the germline V gene (reference sequence). The CDR3 spells CASSKNRQGGSTF. In DNA, the CDR3 is TGTGCCAGTAGTAAAAATCGACAGGGAGGTTCCACCTTC.

The genes are TRBV7-9 and TRBJ2-1; 8 bases fit TRBD2. CDR3 length: 15 residues. Germline CDR1 SEHNR, CDR2 FQNEAQ (reference sequence). Unmatched junction bases numbered 7, after V lost 1 base and J lost 8 bases. This chain's CDR3 is CASSLGAGGIDEQFF. The DNA of the CDR3 is TGTGCCAGCAGCTTAGGGGCGGGGGGTATCGATGAGCAGTTCTTC.

This chain's CDR3 is CASSVHGGDYEQYF. The CDR3 coding sequence is TGTGCCAGCAGCGTCCATGGAGGGGACTACGAGCAGTACTTC. The chain joins TRBV9 to TRBJ2-7; maybe TRBD2 (6 bases). Germline values: CDR1 SGDLS, CDR2 YYNGEE. CDR3 length equals 14 residues. Trimming removed 2 bases at V and 3 bases at J, with 12 bases between.

The V gene is TRBV29-1, the J gene TRBJ2-3; 9 bases are shared with TRBD1. Looked up from germline, CDR1 is SQVTM and CDR2 is ANQGSEA. This CDR3 is 15 amino acids long. V gave up 6 bases and J gave up 6 bases; unmatched junction bases: 13. The CDR3 sequence: CSVSKAQGARDTQYF. CDR3 nucleotide sequence: TGCAGCGTCTCCAAGGCACAGGGGGCGCGGGATACGCAGTATTTT.

This chain connects TRBV19 to TRBJ1-4; perhaps TRBD1 as D (5 bases). V was trimmed by 3 bases and J by 5 bases, leaving 16 bases between them. The V gene's germline CDR1 is LNHDA and CDR2 SQIVND (reference sequence). CDR3 length: 16 residues. The CDR3 bases are TGTGCCAGTAGTATCTTCGAAACAGGATCGAATGAAAAACTGTTTTTT. Its translation: CASSIFETGSNEKLFF.

The chain joins TRBV6-2 or TRBV6-3 to TRBJ2-3; D possibly matches TRBD1 or TRBD2 (5 bases each). This CDR3 region has 14 residues. V was shortened by 4 bases and J by 4 bases, with 12 bases between the two germline ends. Germline assignment: CDR1 MNHEY and CDR2 SVGEGT. CDR3 loop: CASSSGTSPDTQYF. In DNA form, the CDR3 reads TGTGCCAGCAGTTCCGGGACCAGCCCAGATACGCAGTATTTT.

This rearrangement joins TRBV9 to TRBJ2-1; no clear D gene. CDR3 size: 18 residues. Germline V lookup: CDR1 SGDLS, CDR2 YYNGEE. V was trimmed by 0 bases and J by 1 base, leaving 17 bases between them. The CDR3 nucleotides read TGTGCCAGCAGCGTAGCCGAAGAAAGTTTACTATCCTACAATGAGCAGTTCTTC. It translates to CASSVAEESLLSYNEQFF.

The chain recombines TRBV7-8 with TRBJ1-2; 10 positions match TRBD1. V dropped 0 bases and J dropped 6; count of bases not matched to a gene: 4. The germline V gene has CDR1 SGHVS and CDR2 FQNEAQ. This CDR3 region has 15 residues. For the CDR3, the DNA is TGTGCCAGCAGCTTAGCGGGACAGGGGCCTCATGGCTACACCTTC. Amino acids: CASSLAGQGPHGYTF.

The chain carries TRBV19 and TRBJ2-7, with 7 bases that match TRBD1. Germline V CDR1 and CDR2: LNHDA, SQIVND (reference sequence). The CDR3 contains 14 residues. The V gene end was trimmed by 6 bases and the J gene end by 4 bases; junction bases not matched to a gene: 9. CDR3 DNA: TGTGCCAGTAGACCCGGGACAGATCCATACGAGCAGTACTTC. Translated: CASRPGTDPYEQYF.

This chain joins TRBV29-1 and TRBJ1-1; D not resolved. The V gene's germline CDR1 is SQVTM and CDR2 ANQGSEA. CDR3 length: 12 amino acids. Between the trimmed V and J ends, which lost 3 bases and 1 base, there was a span of 6 bases. CDR3 region: CSVESPNTEAFF. The CDR3 DNA reads TGCAGCGTTGAGTCGCCGAACACTGAAGCTTTCTTT. The whole variable domain, remainder taken from reference TRBV29-1 and TRBJ1-1, is SAVISQKPSRDICQRGTSLTIQCQVDSQVTMMFWYRQQPGQSLTLIATANQGSEATYESGFVIDKFPISRPNLTFSTLTVSNMSPEDSSIYLCSVESPNTEAFFGQGTRLTVV.

The chain carries TRBV20-1 and TRBJ1-3, with D unclear. CDR3 length: 11 residues. With 5 bases removed from V and 4 bases from J, the gap between germline ends came to 6 bases. Germline-derived CDR1 and CDR2 are DFQATT and SNEGSKA (reference sequence). Here the CDR3 reads CSAPDGNTIYF. The DNA of the CDR3 is TGCAGTGCTCCCGACGGAAACACCATATATTTT.

V gene TRBV7-2 combines with J gene TRBJ1-4, with unresolved D. The V and J ends lost 8 bases and 4 bases respectively, with 8 bases between them. Germline V CDR1 and CDR2: SGHTA, FQGNSA. This CDR3 is built from 12 residues. The CDR3 loop is CASAQYNEKLFF. CDR3 bases: TGTGCCAGCGCTCAGTATAATGAAAAACTGTTTTTT.

The CDR3 DNA reads as TGTGCCAGCTACCCTAGCGGGAGAATGGGCGAGCAGTACTTC. It specifies CASYPSGRMGEQYF. This chain joins TRBV28 and TRBJ2-7; 10 bases are shared with TRBD2. V trimming: 8 bases; J trimming: 6 bases; junction bases outside the gene matches: 10. The V gene's germline CDR1 is MDHEN and CDR2 SYDVKM. The CDR3 contains 14 residues.

This clone was observed a single time. This rearrangement joins TRBV21-1 to TRBJ2-3; TRBD2 is taken as the D call from the table, unchecked against the DNA. TRBV21-1 is a listed pseudogene. The CDR3 spans 17 residues. DNA for the CDR3: TGTGCCAGCAGCAAAGAGGGGACTAGCGGAGGAGGGGATACGCAGTATTTT. It encodes CASSKEGTSGGGDTQYF.

The V gene is TRBV30, the J gene TRBJ1-5; no clear D gene. Germline CDR1 GTSNPN, CDR2 SVGIG (reference sequence). There are 15 residues in the CDR3. V was trimmed by 3 bases and J by 1 base, leaving 13 bases between them. CDR3 in amino acids: CAWRGGGLSNQPQHF. The CDR3 coding sequence is TGTGCCTGGAGGGGCGGAGGGCTAAGCAATCAGCCCCAGCATTTT.

V gene TRBV28 combines with J gene TRBJ1-5; maybe TRBD1 (5 bases). V dropped 6 bases and J dropped 5 bases, with 14 bases sitting between them. Germline CDR1 MDHEN, CDR2 SYDVKM. The CDR3 runs 14 residues. This CDR3 reads CASSWDGQHQPQHF. The CDR3 coding sequence is TGTGCCAGCAGCTGGGACGGACAACATCAGCCCCAGCATTTT.

This chain uses TRBV7-2 with TRBJ1-2, with 9 bases fitting TRBD1. V was pared by 1 base and J by 10 bases, with 7 bases of the junction left unmatched. The CDR3 is 14 amino acids. Germline V gene sequence: CDR1 SGHTA, CDR2 FQGNSA. The CDR3 DNA is TGTGCCAGCAGCTTAGGGGGACAGGGTAAACTCTACACCTTC. It codes for CASSLGGQGKLYTF.